Described below is a single T cell receptor beta chain sequence and its context. This record belongs to a study of T cell responses to AZD1222 COVID-19 vaccine. The table came from immunoSEQ multiplex PCR; TCRdb's copy has only in-frame clones and leaves some out. The table has around 99,000 clones, over 80% seen once. Germline V gives CDR1 LNHDA, CDR2 SQIVND (reference sequence). Trimming cost V 6 bases and J 7 bases; bases outside gene matches: 0. The CDR3 has 12 residues. Here the sequenced sample was peripheral blood, taken 28 days after the second AZD1222 dose. This sequence joins TRBV19 and TRBJ1-6; 7 bases line up with TRBD1. The sequence derives from an adult who received the AZD1222 COVID-19 vaccine. Here the CDR3 DNA reads TGTGCCAGTAGGACAGGGAATTCACCCCTCCACTTT. This codes for CASRTGNSPLHF.